These T cell receptor beta chains were read from a single sample in a study of regulatory T cells in long-lasting Graves disease. TCRdb itself ran the multiplex PCR reads through MiXCR, one entry per CDR3 protein. The sample has around 500,000 distinct CDR3 sequences; less than 25% are singletons. The source was peripheral blood mononuclear cells (PBMCs), collected when the disease was refractory, from a patient treated with antithyroid drugs. The receptors were sampled from a female donor with Graves disease. The CDR3 runs from the conserved cysteine through the conserved F or W. The order of the fields is clone size, D gene, V gene, J gene, CDR3 protein, CDR3 DNA. A D gene is named only where the DNA matches it firmly. A clone size is listed for some rows: how often the clone was seen (once, few, many), or a class if it is expanded.

size: NA
D: TRBD1
V: TRBV20-1
J: TRBJ1-2
CDR3: CSATGTEDYGYTF
DNA: TGCAGTGCTACCGGGACAGAAGACTATGGCTACACCTTC

size: NA
D: NA
V: TRBV7-2
J: TRBJ1-1
CDR3: CASSPRGDRNTEAFF
DNA: TGTGCCAGCAGCCCCCGGGGTGACAGAAACACTGAAGCTTTCTTT

size: NA
D: NA
V: TRBV5-6
J: TRBJ1-5
CDR3: CASSLGSRGNQPQHF
DNA: TGTGCCAGCAGCTTGGGATCGCGAGGGAATCAGCCCCAGCATTTT

size: many
D: TRBD2
V: TRBV7-9
J: TRBJ2-5
CDR3: CASSLSGLAGAETQYF
DNA: TGTGCCAGCAGCTTATCCGGACTAGCCGGTGCGGAGACCCAGTACTTC

size: few
D: NA
V: TRBV25-1
J: TRBJ2-1
CDR3: CASSFGLDEQFF
DNA: TGTGCCAGCAGTTTCGGACTGGATGAGCAGTTCTTC

size: many
D: NA
V: TRBV28
J: TRBJ2-5
CDR3: CASSPGFQETQYF
DNA: TGTGCCAGCAGCCCCGGGTTCCAAGAGACCCAGTACTTC

size: NA
D: NA
V: TRBV16
J: TRBJ1-3
CDR3: CASSQSRDGNTIYF
DNA: TGTGCCAGCAGCCAATCCAGGGATGGAAACACCATATATTTT

size: NA
D: NA
V: TRBV7-3
J: TRBJ2-3
CDR3: CASSLGVPPDTQYF
DNA: TGTGCCAGCAGCTTAGGGGTGCCCCCAGATACGCAGTATTTT

size: few
D: NA
V: TRBV7-2
J: TRBJ2-5
CDR3: CASSSIRDQETQYF
DNA: TGTGCCAGCAGCTCTATCCGGGATCAAGAGACCCAGTACTTC

size: NA
D: TRBD2
V: TRBV2
J: TRBJ2-1
CDR3: CASSDSTTSAKQGEQFF
DNA: TGTGCCAGCAGTGACTCAACGACTAGCGCGAAGCAGGGAGAGCAGTTCTTC

size: NA
D: NA
V: TRBV9
J: TRBJ2-7
CDR3: CASSVQGYSYEQYF
DNA: TGTGCCAGCAGCGTCCAGGGCTACTCCTACGAGCAGTACTTC

size: many
D: NA
V: TRBV2
J: TRBJ2-2
CDR3: CASSAISRFPNTGELFF
DNA: TGTGCCAGCAGCGCAATTAGCCGGTTCCCGAACACCGGGGAGCTGTTTTTT

size: NA
D: TRBD2
V: TRBV19
J: TRBJ2-1
CDR3: CASSGLAGGSEQFF
DNA: TGTGCCAGTTCGGGACTAGCGGGAGGAAGTGAGCAGTTCTTC

size: many
D: NA
V: TRBV6-4
J: TRBJ2-7
CDR3: CASSQAGSDPYEQYF
DNA: TGTGCCAGCAGCCAGGCGGGGAGTGATCCCTACGAGCAGTACTTC

size: many
D: TRBD2
V: TRBV12-3/TRBV12-4
J: TRBJ2-7
CDR3: CASSSPLAGAGYEQYF
DNA: TGTGCCAGCAGTTCTCCCTTAGCGGGAGCCGGCTACGAGCAGTACTTC

size: few
D: NA
V: TRBV5-6
J: TRBJ1-2
CDR3: CASSLVFAGVDYGYTF
DNA: TGTGCCAGCAGCTTGGTGTTTGCGGGGGTCGACTATGGCTACACCTTC